This T cell receptor (beta chain) originates from a study of shared clonotypes between healthy human individuals. General study points: Limited genetic and exposure-history diversity came from having few donors.

Original processing notes: Filtering was not the same, since immunoSEQ gave junction-only sequences without quality scores. Only in-frame clones appear in the TCRdb table, and some are missing; sequencing was by immunoSEQ multiplex PCR. V and J calls and clone size come straight from that table; D and trimming were deduced from the DNA. Here the sample spans 450,000 to 500,000 clones, roughly 80% being singletons. As regards this clone: The antigen is not known.

The donors were adults (healthy and HIV-negative) with no recent acute infections or vaccinations. Germline V gene data show CDR1 as KGHSH and CDR2 as LQKENI. Trimming at V came to 1 base and at J to 2 bases, leaving 4 bases not matched to a gene. The CDR3 is 16 residues long. V is TRBV18 and J is TRBJ2-2, with TRBD2 matching 7 bases. The sequence was obtained from a woman aged 40 to 50 in good health. Some clones in this sample may be carry-over from other donors' samples. Sample: PBMCs. CDR3 DNA: TGTGCCAGCTCACCACAGGGAGGGGCCAACACCGGGGAGCTGTTTTTT. It translates to CASSPQGGANTGELFF. Full variable domain (outside the CDR3, taken from reference TRBV18 and TRBJ2-2): NAGVMQNPRHLVRRRGQEARLRCSPMKGHSHVYWYRQLPEEGLKFMVYLQKENIIDESGMPKERFSAEFPKEGPSILRIQQVVRGDSAAYFCASSPQGGANTGELFFGEGSRLTVL.